This T cell receptor beta chain stems from a study of response to subunit inactivated influenza vaccine (dated by TCRdb to 2017 to 2018). Concerning the study at large: The study used deep quantitative T cell receptor repertoire profiling to track responses to a trivalent subunit inactivated influenza vaccine.

The protocol used for the library was RT-PCR. The instrument was an Illumina HiSeq 2500. Starting from the raw public reads, TCRdb applied fastp trimming at Q25, assembled clones with MiXCR and retained in-frame beta chains. Entries are consolidated by CDR3 protein sequence, retaining the most common genes and DNA. The sample data list a few hundred thousand distinct CDR3 sequences, and 13% to 15% of these were observed just once. In total, the top ten clones hold 11% of the sample. From the germline V gene, CDR1 is LGHNA and CDR2 is YSLEER. V lost 0 bases and J lost 0 bases; the stretch between them is 10 bases long. From cysteine to phenylalanine, the CDR3 is 16 amino acids long. The read is trimmed to its CDR3 DNA, 48 bases read in frame from base 1. Paper-wide results and their limitations: The authors suggested that each seasonal influenza vaccination may recruit only a limited number of new T cells.

A few counts support this clonotype. Its specific antigen is unknown. Within one base of it there is no much larger clone, and no base qualities were kept. The sequence is built from TRBV4-3 and TRBJ2-3; TRBD1 is perhaps the D gene, given 5 matching bases. The specimen was PBMCs from blood, collected 11 to 12 days after vaccination. The receptor was derived from a man aged 50 or older who received an inactivated influenza vaccine. Donor details come from another sample of the same person, matched by shared clones. The DNA is TGCGCCAGCAGCCAAGATCAGGGATTTAGCACAGATACGCAGTATTTT. Protein translation: CASSQDQGFSTDTQYF.